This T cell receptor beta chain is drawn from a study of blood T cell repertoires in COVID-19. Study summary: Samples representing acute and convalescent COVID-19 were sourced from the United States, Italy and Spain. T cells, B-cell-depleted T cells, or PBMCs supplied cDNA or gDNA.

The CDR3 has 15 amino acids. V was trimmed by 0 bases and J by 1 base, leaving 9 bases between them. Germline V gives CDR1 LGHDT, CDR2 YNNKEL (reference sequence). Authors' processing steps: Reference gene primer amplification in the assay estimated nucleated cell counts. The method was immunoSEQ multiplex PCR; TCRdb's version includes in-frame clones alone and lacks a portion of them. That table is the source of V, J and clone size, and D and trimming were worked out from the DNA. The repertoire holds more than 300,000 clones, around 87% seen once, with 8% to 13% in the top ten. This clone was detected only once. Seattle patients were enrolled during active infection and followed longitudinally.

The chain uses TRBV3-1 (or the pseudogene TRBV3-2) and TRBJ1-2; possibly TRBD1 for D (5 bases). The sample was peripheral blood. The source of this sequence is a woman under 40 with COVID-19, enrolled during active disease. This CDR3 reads CASSQDLTDNYGYTF. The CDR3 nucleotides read TGTGCCAGCAGCCAAGATCTGACAGATAACTATGGCTACACCTTC.